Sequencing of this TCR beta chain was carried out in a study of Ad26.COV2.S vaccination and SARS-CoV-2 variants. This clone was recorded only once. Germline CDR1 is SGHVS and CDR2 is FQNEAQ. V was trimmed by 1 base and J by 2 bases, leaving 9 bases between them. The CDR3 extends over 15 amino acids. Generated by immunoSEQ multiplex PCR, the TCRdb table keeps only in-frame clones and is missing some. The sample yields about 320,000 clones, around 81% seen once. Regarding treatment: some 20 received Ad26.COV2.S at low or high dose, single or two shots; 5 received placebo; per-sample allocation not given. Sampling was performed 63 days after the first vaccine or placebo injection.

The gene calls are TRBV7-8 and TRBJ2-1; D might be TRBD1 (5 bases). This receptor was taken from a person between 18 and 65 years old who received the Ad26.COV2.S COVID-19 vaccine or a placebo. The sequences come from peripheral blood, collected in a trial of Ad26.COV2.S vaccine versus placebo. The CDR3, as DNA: TGTGCCAGCAGCTTAGTTGCAGGGCCCTACAATGAGCAGTTCTTC. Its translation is CASSLVAGPYNEQFF. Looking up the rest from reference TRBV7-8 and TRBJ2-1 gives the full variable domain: GAGVSQSPRYKVAKRGQDVALRCDPISGHVSLFWYQQALGQGPEFLTYFQNEAQLDKSGLPSDRFFAERPEGSVSTLKIQRTQQEDSAVYLCASSLVAGPYNEQFFGPGTRLTVL.